These 12 T cell receptor beta chains were all obtained from the same sample, sequenced in a study of radiotherapy plus CTLA-4 blockade in lung cancer. Generated by immunoSEQ multiplex PCR, the TCRdb table keeps only in-frame clones and is missing some. This table holds 25,000 to 35,000 clones, 70% to 85% found once. This specimen was peripheral blood, taken from a patient treated with radiotherapy plus ipilimumab. These receptors were taken from a human donor with non-small cell lung cancer who had stable disease on radiotherapy plus ipilimumab.

This clone was seen a few times. V gene TRBV19 combines with J gene TRBJ1-5; D unclear. Between the trimmed V and J ends, which lost 2 bases and 1 base, there was a span of 9 bases. The V gene's germline CDR1 is LNHDA and CDR2 SQIVND (reference sequence). The CDR3 runs to 15 residues. CDR3 residues: CASSIQRASNQPQHF. The CDR3 DNA is TGTGCCAGTAGTATACAGAGGGCAAGCAATCAGCCCCAGCATTTT.

This clone appeared a few times. J is TRBJ1-2 and V is TRBV5-4; the match to TRBD1 covers 7 bases. The CDR3 loop spans 15 amino acids. Per germline, CDR1 SGHNT and CDR2 YYREEE (reference sequence). Trimming at V came to 0 bases and at J to 6 bases, leaving 8 bases not matched to a gene. The CDR3 region is CASSLGTGVRDGYTF. CDR3 coding DNA: TGTGCCAGCAGCTTGGGAACAGGGGTAAGGGATGGCTACACCTTC.

V and J are TRBV10-2 and TRBJ1-1; a possible D gene is TRBD1 (6 bases). Germline lookup yields CDR1 WSHSY and CDR2 SAAADI. Trimming took off 6 bases at V and 1 base at J, with 15 bases between the two ends. CDR3 size: 15 residues. The CDR3: CASRLTPQGNTEAFF. The CDR3 DNA reads TGCGCCAGCAGACTCACCCCACAGGGGAACACTGAAGCTTTCTTT.

The rearrangement joins TRBV7-2 to TRBJ1-2, with D maybe TRBD1 (6 bases). Germline V gene sequence: CDR1 SGHTA, CDR2 FQGNSA. V dropped 6 bases and J dropped 8 bases, with 19 bases sitting between them. This CDR3 is 14 amino acids long. CDR3 coding DNA: TGTGCCAGCAGTTCCGACAGGTTCCTGAGGGGCTACACCTTC. This translates into CASSSDRFLRGYTF.

This rearrangement joins TRBV19 to TRBJ1-3, with D tentatively TRBD1 (5 bases). Germline CDR1 LNHDA, CDR2 SQIVND (reference sequence). This CDR3 region has 15 residues. Trimming took 5 bases from V and 0 from J, leaving 11 bases between them. The CDR3 is CASSRRGNSGNTIYF. The CDR3 DNA follows: TGTGCCAGTAGTCGACGGGGGAACTCTGGAAACACCATATATTTT.

The CDR3 loop reads CASSMQGGEKLFF. The CDR3 DNA sequence: TGTGCCAGTAGTATGCAGGGCGGTGAAAAACTGTTTTTT. The chain recombines TRBV19 with TRBJ1-4, with D possibly TRBD1 on 5 matching bases. Germline V gene lookup returns CDR1 LNHDA and CDR2 SQIVND (reference sequence). V lost 3 bases and J 7 bases, leaving 9 bases between the germline ends. This CDR3 has 13 residues.

The rearrangement joins TRBV5-4 to TRBJ1-2, with TRBD1 identical over 8 bases. CDR1 is SGHNT, CDR2 YYREEE, per germline (reference sequence). The length of the CDR3 is 15 residues. With 1 base clipped from V and 2 bases from J, the junction kept 4 bases outside the gene matches. In DNA, the CDR3 is TGTGCCAGCAGCTTGAGACAGGGGCTGAACTATGGCTACACCTTC. Residues: CASSLRQGLNYGYTF.

This chain uses TRBV11-3 with TRBJ2-1; tentatively, D is TRBD1 (5 bases). The CDR3 length is 16 residues. Germline CDR1 SGHNT, CDR2 YENEEA. The V gene lost 2 bases and the J gene lost 0 bases, with 11 bases spanning the gap. CDR3 DNA: TGTGCCAGCAGCTTAAAGGGCCAGGGCTCCTACAATGAGCAGTTCTTC. Amino acid sequence: CASSLKGQGSYNEQFF.

This clone was seen just once. The chain links TRBV5-1 to TRBJ1-1; weak D call: TRBD1 (6 bases). The V end lost 0 bases, the J end lost 1 base, and 7 bases lay between the germline ends. Germline CDR1 SGHRS, CDR2 YFSETQ. This CDR3 comprises 14 residues. The CDR3 reads CASSLGDTNTEAFF. In DNA form, the CDR3 reads TGCGCCAGCAGCTTGGGGGACACGAACACTGAAGCTTTCTTT.

This chain connects TRBV7-2 to TRBJ1-5, with D perhaps matching TRBD1 (5 bases). The germline CDR1 and CDR2 sequences are SGHTA and FQGNSA. This CDR3 spans 14 amino acids. V was pared by 4 bases and J by 7 bases, with 14 bases between. The CDR3 DNA reads as TGTGCCAGCAGCTCTTTCGAAGGGGTACAGCCCCAGCATTTT. Protein: CASSSFEGVQPQHF.

The rearrangement joins TRBV18 to TRBJ1-3; maybe TRBD1 (5 bases). The CDR3 is 12 amino acids. Germline assignment: CDR1 KGHSH and CDR2 LQKENI. Deletions cut 5 bases from V and 8 bases from J, with 10 bases between. The CDR3 reads CASSAGKDTIYF. The CDR3 DNA reads TGTGCCAGCTCAGCAGGGAAGGACACCATATATTTT.

The chain has TRBV27 and TRBJ1-4; D uncertain. V lost 5 bases and J lost 7, with 14 bases in between. The CDR3 covers 14 residues. Germline V gene data show CDR1 as MNHEY and CDR2 as SMNVEV (reference sequence). The CDR3: CASSLTVTGEKLFF. The CDR3, as DNA: TGTGCCAGCAGTCTGACGGTGACTGGTGAAAAACTGTTTTTT.